This TCR beta chain was captured by sequencing in a study of T-cell reconstitution after alpha-beta-depleted transplantation in children. Points from the study as a whole: Diversity and T-cell counts at one year after transplant derived mostly from new T cells. TCRbeta diversity was high at day 60 in some patients (a result of surviving recipient T cells and thymic progenitors).

This clonotype was seen a handful of times. Its antigen remains unidentified. CDR3 length: 13 amino acids. Germline V gene lookup returns CDR1 LNHNV and CDR2 YYDKDF (reference sequence). V lost 4 bases and J lost 3, with 8 bases in between. During its preparation, the TCRbeta library received unique molecular identifiers. TCRdb itself ran the PCR reads through MiXCR, one entry per CDR3 protein. The sample shows approximately 500,000 distinct CDR3 sequences, under 12% of them seen only once. The sample consisted of PBMCs, taken before TCRalphabeta/CD19-depleted stem cell transplant. The V gene is TRBV15, the J gene TRBJ2-3; D ambiguous. The receptor comes from a child aged 2 to 10 with inherited bone marrow failure, due to receive a stem cell transplant. The CDR3 sequence: CATSKPFTDTQYF. As DNA, the CDR3 is TGTGCCACCAGCAAGCCTTTTACAGATACGCAGTATTTT.